The 17 T cell receptor beta chains in this list originate from one sample, sequenced in a study of regulatory T cells in long-lasting Graves disease. Sample time point: persistent/refractory GD, antithyroid drugs over 5 years with positive TRAb. After RNA was extracted from PBMCs, the TCR library was made from it. Through Arm-PCR of CDR3 regions and iRepertoire HTBI primers, TCR beta libraries were built. TCRdb re-analysed the multiplex PCR reads in MiXCR, keeping a single row per CDR3 protein. This sample has hundreds of thousands of distinct CDR3 sequences, with around a fifth found just once. Sequences were derived from peripheral blood mononuclear cells (PBMCs), sampled when the disease was refractory, from a patient treated with antithyroid drugs. The source is a female donor with Graves disease.

Remarks on this clonotype: The CDR3 does not end in the conserved phenylalanine or tryptophan, so this is likely a read error. This CDR3 is CSARGGDQPQHL. CDR3 coding DNA: TGCAGTGCTAGGGGAGGGGATCAGCCCCAGCATCTT. This rearrangement joins TRBV20-1 to TRBJ1-5; D might be TRBD1 (5 bases). Germline assignment: CDR1 DFQATT and CDR2 SNEGSKA (reference sequence). V was cut by 3 bases and J by 5 bases, with 8 bases left in between. The CDR3 is 12 residues long.

At least ten counts were recorded for this clonotype. V usage is TRBV27 and J usage is TRBJ1-2, with D tentatively TRBD1 (6 bases). Germline CDR1 reads MNHEY; CDR2 reads SMNVEV (reference sequence). The germline V and J ends were trimmed by 4 bases and 5 bases, with 14 bases remaining between them. There are 14 residues in the CDR3. CDR3 bases: TGTGCCAGCAGTTCCTCGTGGACAGAGTATGGCTACACCTTC. Translation gives CASSSSWTEYGYTF.

This clonotype was recorded a few times. This chain uses TRBV7-9 with TRBJ2-3; D tentatively fits TRBD1 or TRBD2 (5 bases each). The V and J ends lost 3 bases and 11 bases respectively, with 15 bases between them. Germline CDR1 and CDR2: SEHNR and FQNEAQ (reference sequence). There are 13 residues in the CDR3. CDR3 nucleotides: TGTGCCAGCAGCTTCAGGGACCCCGTAATGCAGTATTTT. This encodes CASSFRDPVMQYF.

The chain recombines TRBV19 with TRBJ2-4; a possible D gene is TRBD2 (7 bases). In germline, CDR1 is LNHDA, CDR2 SQIVND (reference sequence). The CDR3 runs to 20 residues. Trimming took 6 bases from V and 5 from J, leaving 32 bases between them. The CDR3 DNA follows: TGTGCCAGTAGCCAACCTAACCTCCGGGACGGGGGGCAAAAGGAAAACATTCAGTACTTC. It specifies CASSQPNLRDGGQKENIQYF.

This clonotype was counted a few times. This chain links TRBV19 with TRBJ2-1; perhaps D is TRBD1 or TRBD2 (5 bases each). Trimming removed 6 bases from V and 0 bases from J, with 9 bases in between. Germline CDR1 LNHDA, CDR2 SQIVND (reference sequence). This CDR3 contains 14 residues. In nucleotides, the CDR3 is TGTGCCAGTAGGCCGGGACGCTCCTACAATGAGCAGTTCTTC. This translates into CASRPGRSYNEQFF.

This clonotype was found many times. The chain links TRBV9 to TRBJ1-2; TRBD1 agrees at 9 bases. The junction had 1 base not matched to a gene; V was cut back by 7 bases and J by 6 bases. The CDR3 loop spans 11 amino acids. In germline, CDR1 is SGDLS, CDR2 YYNGEE. CDR3 region: CASGQGNGYTF. CDR3 nucleotide sequence: TGTGCCAGCGGACAGGGGAATGGCTACACCTTC.

This clonotype was counted ten times or more. The chain couples TRBV6-1 to TRBJ1-1; the D gene is possibly TRBD1 (6 bases). The CDR3 runs to 14 residues. Germline V gene data show CDR1 as MNHNS and CDR2 as SASEGT. V shed 2 bases and J shed 0 bases, with 7 bases lying between them. CDR3 DNA: TGTGCCAGCAGTGAAAGGGGGGTGAACACTGAAGCTTTCTTT. It yields the protein CASSERGVNTEAFF.

The gene calls are TRBV7-2 and TRBJ2-1; D unresolved. Germline-derived CDR1 and CDR2 are SGHTA and FQGNSA. Trimming cost V 3 bases and J 0 bases, with 9 bases left between them. The CDR3 extends over 15 amino acids. The CDR3 bases are TGTGCCAGCAGCTTTGCCAGCAACTCCTACAATGAGCAGTTCTTC. Protein: CASSFASNSYNEQFF.

This clonotype was recorded at least ten times. The chain has TRBV29-1 and TRBJ2-5; 8 bases are a match to TRBD1. This CDR3 has 14 amino acids. V was pared by 5 bases and J by 3 bases, with 8 bases of the junction left unmatched. Germline V gene data show CDR1 as SQVTM and CDR2 as ANQGSEA. The DNA of the CDR3 is TGCAGCGTTTCGGTGGGGGACAGGAAAGAGACCCAGTACTTC. Translating it yields CSVSVGDRKETQYF.

This clonotype was recorded many times. The rearrangement links TRBV28 to TRBJ1-5; D not resolved. Germline values: CDR1 MDHEN, CDR2 SYDVKM. CDR3 size: 12 residues. V was clipped by 6 bases and J by 3 bases, with 6 bases between them. CDR3 in amino acids: CASRESNQPQHF. CDR3 DNA sequence: TGTGCCAGCAGAGAATCCAATCAGCCCCAGCATTTT.

The sample holds many counts of this clonotype. This chain uses TRBV3-1 with TRBJ1-1; D possibly corresponds to TRBD1 (5 bases). Deletions cut 1 base from V and 1 base from J, with 16 bases between. The germline V gene has CDR1 LGHDT and CDR2 YNNKEL (reference sequence). The CDR3 covers 17 residues. In nucleotides, the CDR3 is TGTGCCAGCAGCCAAGGCAAGTTTAACAGGAGGAACACTGAAGCTTTCTTT. Amino acids: CASSQGKFNRRNTEAFF.

This clonotype occurred many times. V gene TRBV12-3 or TRBV12-4 combines with J gene TRBJ1-6; D is perhaps TRBD1 (6 bases). This CDR3 is built from 16 residues. V was clipped by 5 bases and J by 11 bases, with 22 bases between them. The CDR3 bases are TGTGCCAGCAGTAGGTTTGCGTGGGGGCGGTCTCCACCCCTCCACTTT. Protein: CASSRFAWGRSPPLHF.

V usage is TRBV24-1 and J usage is TRBJ2-2; maybe TRBD1 (5 bases). Germline V CDR1 and CDR2: KGHDR, SFDVKD. The CDR3 contains 15 residues. With 3 bases removed from V and 0 bases from J, the gap between germline ends came to 7 bases. The CDR3 region is CATSDQDTNTGELFF. CDR3 DNA: TGTGCCACCAGTGATCAGGACACGAACACCGGGGAGCTGTTTTTT.

This clonotype showed up many times. The DNA of the CDR3 is TGTGCCAGCAGTTTGTCTTGGCAGGGGGCATACGAGCAGTACTTC. It yields the protein CASSLSWQGAYEQYF. V and J are TRBV28 and TRBJ2-7; the match to TRBD1 covers 8 bases. CDR1 is MDHEN and CDR2 is SYDVKM in the germline V gene. The CDR3 runs 15 residues. Trimming at V came to 3 bases and at J to 4 bases, leaving 8 bases not matched to a gene.

The V and J genes are TRBV5-1 and TRBJ2-7, with D unclear. Germline values: CDR1 SGHRS, CDR2 YFSETQ. V shed 0 bases and J shed 4 bases, with 11 bases lying between them. The CDR3 length is 14 residues. CDR3 bases: TGCGCCAGCAGCTTGGAGCCGGAAACTTACGAGCAGTACTTC. Its protein product is CASSLEPETYEQYF.

The table lists this clonotype with a few counts. The genes are TRBV5-1 and TRBJ1-1, with 7 bases identical to TRBD1. The CDR3 has 15 residues. Per the germline V gene, CDR1 is SGHRS and CDR2 is YFSETQ. V dropped 3 bases and J dropped 4; count of bases not matched to a gene: 9. The CDR3, as DNA: TGCGCCAGCAGCTCGCACAGGGGTGGAGGCACTGAAGCTTTCTTT. It codes for CASSSHRGGGTEAFF. Together with reference TRBV5-1 and TRBJ1-1, the CDR3 gives the full variable domain: KAGVTQTPRYLIKTRGQQVTLSCSPISGHRSVSWYQQTPGQGLQFLFEYFSETQRNKGNFPGRFSGRQFSNSRSEMNVSTLELGDSALYLCASSSHRGGGTEAFFGQGTRLTVV.

This rearrangement joins TRBV19 to TRBJ2-7; 9 nucleotides align to TRBD1. Germline V gene data show CDR1 as LNHDA and CDR2 as SQIVND (reference sequence). The CDR3 covers 16 residues. The junction had 7 bases not matched to a gene; V was cut back by 1 base and J by 3 bases. As DNA, the CDR3 is TGTGCCAGTAGTATAGGAGGCGGGACAGGGAACTACGAGCAGTACTTC. Translated: CASSIGGGTGNYEQYF. Combining the CDR3 with reference TRBV19 and TRBJ2-7 gives the whole variable domain DGGITQSPKYLFRKEGQNVTLSCEQNLNHDAMYWYRQDPGQGLRLIYYSQIVNDFQKGDIAEGYSVSREKKESFPLTVTSAQKNPTAFYLCASSIGGGTGNYEQYFGPGTRLTVT.